This T cell receptor beta chain was recorded in a study of T cell repertoires in cytomegalovirus infection. Looking at the study overall: An indication of both CMV infection and matching HLA type came from public TCR beta signatures. General study findings and limits: In two of eight donors, the top clonotype was HLA-C-restricted CMV-specific.

In TCRdb, the reads were re-called with MiXCR into one record per CDR3 protein. The data show 100,000 to 150,000 distinct CDR3 sequences, with 7% to 9.5% seen just once and 10% held by the top ten. This clonotype came up a few times. The antigen remains undetermined. The CDR3 contains 14 residues. The ends were cut back, 3 bases at V and 6 bases at J, with 14 bases in the middle. Germline CDR1 SNHLY, CDR2 FYNNEI. The V call is TRBV2, the J call TRBJ2-5, with D possibly matching TRBD1 (6 bases). Sequencing input: PBMCs. The source is a human donor in good health (CMV status not recorded). Some clones in this sample may be carry-over from other donors' samples. CDR3 nucleotide sequence: TGTGCCAGCAGTGAGGAACAGGGAATACAGACCCAGTACTTC. It specifies CASSEEQGIQTQYF.